Given below is one TCR beta chain in context. Profiled with immunoSEQ multiplex PCR; TCRdb holds only in-frame clones, not every one. The repertoire has about 170,000 clones, around 86% of them found once; the top ten carry 7%. This sample is part of a study of blood T cell repertoires in COVID-19. Whole-study context: Some COVID-19 samples were acute and others convalescent; all came from the United States, Italy and Spain.

Sequencing was carried out using peripheral blood. This TCR was sampled from a woman of 80 years or more in a cohort sampled during active or convalescent COVID-19.

The CDR3: CASSDTGGWCTDTQYF. Written as DNA, the CDR3 is TGTGCCAGCAGTGATACGGGCGGGTGGTGCACAGATACGCAGTATTTT. The chain couples TRBV28 to TRBJ2-3, with a tentative D call TRBD2 (5 bases). Trimming cost V 5 bases and J 1 base, with 16 bases left between them. The CDR3 has 16 residues. Germline assignment: CDR1 MDHEN and CDR2 SYDVKM.